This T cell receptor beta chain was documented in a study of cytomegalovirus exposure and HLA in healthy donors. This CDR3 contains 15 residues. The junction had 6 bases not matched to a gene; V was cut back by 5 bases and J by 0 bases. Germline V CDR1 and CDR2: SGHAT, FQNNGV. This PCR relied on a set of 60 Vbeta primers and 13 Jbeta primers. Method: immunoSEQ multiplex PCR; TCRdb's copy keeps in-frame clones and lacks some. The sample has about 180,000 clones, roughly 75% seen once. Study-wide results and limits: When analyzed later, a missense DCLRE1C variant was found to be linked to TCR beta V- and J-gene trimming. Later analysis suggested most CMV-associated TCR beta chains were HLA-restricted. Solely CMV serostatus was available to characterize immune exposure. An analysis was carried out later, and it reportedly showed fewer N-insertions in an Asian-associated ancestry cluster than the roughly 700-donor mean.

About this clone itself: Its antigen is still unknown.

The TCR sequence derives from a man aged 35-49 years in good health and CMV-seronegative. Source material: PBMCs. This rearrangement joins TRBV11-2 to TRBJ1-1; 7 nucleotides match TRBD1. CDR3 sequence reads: CASSPPGTVNTEAFF. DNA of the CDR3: TGTGCCAGCAGCCCCCCCGGGACAGTGAACACTGAAGCTTTCTTT.